Shown below are 12 T cell receptor beta chains from a single sample sequenced in a study of T-cell reconstitution after alpha-beta-depleted transplantation in children. The TCRbeta library incorporated unique molecular identifiers. TCRdb ran MiXCR on the PCR reads and lists one entry per CDR3 protein. The data hold hundreds of thousands of distinct CDR3 sequences, with around 12% observed a single time. The source was PBMCs, collected before TCRalphabeta/CD19-depleted stem cell transplant. The source is a girl aged 2 to 9 with congenital amegakaryocytic thrombocytopenia, due to receive a stem cell transplant.

The genes are TRBV7-3 and TRBJ2-1, with 9 bases fitting TRBD2. The CDR3 totals 16 residues. Trimming at V came to 1 base and at J to 6 bases, leaving 7 bases not matched to a gene. Per germline, CDR1 SGHTA and CDR2 FQGTGA. The CDR3 protein is CASSLISGSPLNEQFF. The CDR3 coding sequence is TGTGCCAGCAGCTTAATTAGCGGGAGTCCCCTCAATGAGCAGTTCTTC.

This clonotype was seen at least ten times. This CDR3 reads CSARDVRGGAPDTQYF. The CDR3 region has the DNA TGCAGTGCTAGAGACGTTCGAGGGGGCGCCCCAGATACGCAGTATTTT. V usage is TRBV20-1 and J usage is TRBJ2-3; 7 bases line up with TRBD1. From germline, CDR1 is DFQATT and CDR2 SNEGSKA (reference sequence). The CDR3 totals 16 residues. Trimming cost V 0 bases and J 4 bases; bases outside gene matches: 10.

This clonotype turned up a few times. The V gene is TRBV5-1, the J gene TRBJ2-2; a possible D gene is TRBD1 (6 bases). This CDR3 region has 16 residues. V lost 5 bases and J lost 1, with 15 bases in between. Per germline, CDR1 SGHRS and CDR2 YFSETQ. CDR3 sequence (DNA): TGCGCCAGCAGGTCGACAGGATTCGGGAACACCGGGGAGCTGTTTTTT. Protein: CASRSTGFGNTGELFF.

The chain combines TRBV12-3 or TRBV12-4 with TRBJ2-2; D unresolved. This CDR3 comprises 14 residues. V was shortened by 4 bases and J by 0 bases, with 6 bases between the two germline ends. CDR3 protein: CASSWETNTGELFF. Written as DNA, the CDR3 is TGTGCCAGCAGTTGGGAAACGAACACCGGGGAGCTGTTTTTT.

This clonotype has only a few counts. J is TRBJ2-7 and V is TRBV29-1; 9 bases map to TRBD1. This CDR3 contains 15 residues. V gave up 5 bases and J gave up 3 bases; unmatched junction bases: 11. Germline V gene sequence: CDR1 SQVTM, CDR2 ANQGSEA. CDR3 region: CSVNDRGTAGYEQYF. Written as DNA, the CDR3 is TGCAGCGTTAACGACAGGGGGACCGCAGGCTACGAGCAGTACTTC.

This clonotype has ten or more counts. This sequence joins TRBV5-1 and TRBJ2-7; possible D gene TRBD1, 5 bases. The V end lost 7 bases, the J end lost 0 bases, and 17 bases lay between the germline ends. CDR1 SGHRS and CDR2 YFSETQ come from the germline V gene. The CDR3 is made up of 15 amino acids. The chain's CDR3 is CASGESTALSYEQYF. DNA for the CDR3: TGCGCCAGCGGAGAGTCGACAGCACTCTCCTACGAGCAGTACTTC.

This clonotype was recorded a few times. This chain uses TRBV12-3 or TRBV12-4 with TRBJ2-5; D perhaps matches TRBD1 (7 bases). The V and J ends lost 2 bases and 3 bases respectively, with 16 bases between them. This CDR3 has 16 residues. The CDR3 region is CASSLLPGDSKETQYF. The CDR3 DNA reads TGTGCCAGCAGTTTATTGCCGGGGGACAGCAAAGAGACCCAGTACTTC.

Ten or more counts support this clonotype. The chain combines TRBV7-8 with TRBJ2-7; 14 bases match TRBD2. This CDR3 is built from 16 residues. Losses at the gene ends were 3 bases for V and 6 bases for J; bases not matched to a gene: 7. Germline V lookup: CDR1 SGHVS, CDR2 FQNEAQ. The CDR3 here is CASSFMGLAGEGEQYF. As DNA, the CDR3 is TGTGCCAGCAGCTTCATGGGACTAGCGGGAGAGGGCGAGCAGTACTTC.

The V gene is TRBV4-2, the J gene TRBJ1-3, with D unclear. Germline V lookup: CDR1 LGHNA, CDR2 YNFKEQ. Trimming removed 2 bases at V and 4 bases at J, with 15 bases between. This CDR3 has 16 amino acids. CDR3 bases: TGTGCCAGCAGCCAAAAATTCGCACCTATGGGAAACACCATATATTTT. Its translation: CASSQKFAPMGNTIYF.

This clonotype was seen at least ten times. The rearrangement links TRBV20-1 to TRBJ2-2; 11 nucleotides agree with TRBD2. CDR3 length: 15 residues. Germline CDR1 is DFQATT and CDR2 is SNEGSKA (reference sequence). Unmatched junction bases numbered 6, after V lost 3 bases and J lost 6 bases. In nucleotides, the CDR3 is TGCAGTGCTAGGAATAGCGGGAGGGCTGCCGGGGAGCTGTTTTTT. Protein: CSARNSGRAAGELFF.

This clonotype was seen ten or more times. This chain connects TRBV5-1 to TRBJ2-5, with 8 bases aligning to TRBD2. V lost 2 bases and J lost 2; bases outside the gene matches: 5. Germline CDR1 reads SGHRS; CDR2 reads YFSETQ. CDR3 size: 15 residues. The CDR3 sequence: CASSFNSGMQETQYF. The CDR3 coding sequence is TGCGCCAGCAGCTTTAATAGCGGGATGCAAGAGACCCAGTACTTC.

This clonotype was counted between two and nine times. The chain carries TRBV2 and TRBJ2-5; 7 nucleotides match TRBD2. CDR1 and CDR2 from the germline V gene are SNHLY and FYNNEI. J lost 1 base, V lost 10 bases, and 9 bases had no gene match. The CDR3 is 14 amino acids. This chain's CDR3 is CATHRPSGQETQYF. The CDR3 nucleotides read TGTGCCACCCACCGGCCTAGCGGCCAAGAGACCCAGTACTTC. The full variable domain, in which reference TRBV2 and TRBJ2-5 provide the parts outside the CDR3, is EPEVTQTPSHQVTQMGQEVILRCVPISNHLYFYWYRQILGQKVEFLVSFYNNEISEKSEIFDDQFSVERPDGSNFTLKIRSTKLEDSAMYFCATHRPSGQETQYFGPGTRLLVL.